Below are 26 T cell receptor beta chains sequenced from a single sample in a study of blood T cell repertoires in COVID-19. TCRdb keeps only in-frame clones here, not all; method: immunoSEQ multiplex PCR. The top ten hold around a fifth of the sample, which has around 57,000 clones, roughly 90% seen once. Sequencing was carried out using peripheral blood. All receptors derive from a woman of 80 years or more with COVID-19, enrolled during active disease.

CDR3 DNA sequence: TGCGCCAGCAGAGGACTAGCGGTCTACGAGCAGTACTTC. Translating it yields CASRGLAVYEQYF. The chain employs TRBV5-1 and TRBJ2-7; TRBD2 agrees at 10 bases. CDR1 and CDR2 from the germline V gene are SGHRS and YFSETQ. The ends lost 5 bases at V and 3 bases at J; junction bases unmatched: 2. The CDR3 is 13 amino acids.

The chain combines TRBV2 with TRBJ1-6; D is unclear. The V end lost 3 bases, the J end lost 7 bases, and 10 bases lay between the germline ends. Germline CDR1 is SNHLY and CDR2 is FYNNEI. The length of the CDR3 is 14 residues. DNA of the CDR3: TGTGCCAGCAGTGAGAGGGCTTGGAATTCACCCCTCCACTTT. Residues: CASSERAWNSPLHF.

The chain uses TRBV3-1 (or the pseudogene TRBV3-2) and TRBJ2-7; TRBD2 matches at 9 bases. There are 17 residues in the CDR3. CDR1 and CDR2 (germline): LGHDT, YNNKEL (reference sequence). J gave up 6 bases and V 0 bases, and 12 bases lay outside the gene matches. In nucleotides, the CDR3 is TGTGCCAGCAGCCAAGAGGCTAGGGGGACTAGCCGCCGCGAGCAGTACTTC. Translating gives CASSQEARGTSRREQYF.

This chain uses TRBV14 with TRBJ2-2, with TRBD1 as a possible D gene (6 bases). The CDR3 is 18 residues long. The germline V and J ends were trimmed by 0 bases and 1 base, with 15 bases remaining between them. Germline assignment: CDR1 SGHDN and CDR2 FVKESK. The CDR3 DNA reads as TGTGCCAGCAGCCAAGATAAATACGGACAGCGGAACACCGGGGAGCTGTTTTTT. It yields the protein CASSQDKYGQRNTGELFF.

V usage is TRBV19 and J usage is TRBJ2-1; TRBD2 aligns across 9 bases. The CDR3 is 15 residues long. The J segment lost 8 bases and the V segment lost 7 bases, leaving 12 bases of the junction unmatched. CDR1 is LNHDA, CDR2 SQIVND, per germline (reference sequence). The DNA for the CDR3 is TGTGCCAGTAACCCGCAGGCGGGGGGGCGGGATGAGCAGTTCTTC. Translating it yields CASNPQAGGRDEQFF.

In this sample, this clone turned up a few times. This chain connects TRBV18 to TRBJ2-1, with 7 bases aligning to TRBD2. The germline V gene encodes CDR1 KGHSH and CDR2 LQKENI. The ends lost 0 bases at V and 8 bases at J; junction bases unmatched: 10. This CDR3 has 16 amino acids. The CDR3 DNA is TGTGCCAGCTCACCACCCGCGGGACTAAGGAGCTATGAGCAGTTCTTC. It encodes CASSPPAGLRSYEQFF.

This clone was counted between two and nine times. The rearrangement links TRBV12-3 or TRBV12-4 to TRBJ2-5; TRBD1 might be the D (7 bases). The germline V and J ends were trimmed by 6 bases and 7 bases, with 15 bases remaining between them. CDR3 length: 13 amino acids. The CDR3 DNA is TGTGCCAGCAGCCTGAACAGGGGAGGGACCCAGTACTTC. Encoded protein: CASSLNRGGTQYF.

The chain carries TRBV29-1 and TRBJ2-2, with TRBD2 matching over 13 bases. This CDR3 has 14 residues. V shed 5 bases, J shed 5 bases, and the junction held 2 bases outside the gene matches. The germline V gene encodes CDR1 SQVTM and CDR2 ANQGSEA. The CDR3 sequence is CSVRTSGGTGELFF. The CDR3 coding sequence is TGCAGCGTTAGGACTAGCGGGGGAACCGGGGAGCTGTTTTTT.

The chain has TRBV30 and TRBJ1-3; TRBD1 is a possible D gene (6 bases). CDR3 length equals 14 residues. V was shortened by 1 base and J by 3 bases, with 10 bases between the two germline ends. The germline CDR1 and CDR2 sequences are GTSNPN and SVGIG (reference sequence). The DNA for the CDR3 is TGTGCCTGGAGTGGAGGGGGAAGTGGAAACACCATATATTTT. Translated, it gives CAWSGGGSGNTIYF. Full variable domain (missing parts from reference TRBV30 and TRBJ1-3): SQTIHQWPATLVQPVGSPLSLECTVEGTSNPNLYWYRQAAGRGLQLLFYSVGIGQISSEVPQNLSASRPQDRQFILSSKKLLLSDSGFYLCAWSGGGSGNTIYFGEGSWLTVV.

The chain uses TRBV3-1 (or the pseudogene TRBV3-2) and TRBJ2-5; the match to TRBD1 covers 10 bases. V shed 6 bases and J 5 bases; nucleotides not matched to a gene: 12. The CDR3 covers 16 residues. The germline gives CDR1 LGHDT, CDR2 YNNKEL (reference sequence). The CDR3 region has the DNA TGTGCCAGCAGACGTCAAACGACAGGGGGCACGGAGACCCAGTACTTC. Translating it yields CASRRQTTGGTETQYF.

This clone occurred once. The chain carries TRBV3-1 (or the pseudogene TRBV3-2) and TRBJ2-7, with 7 bases aligning to TRBD1. This CDR3 spans 15 amino acids. CDR1 is LGHDT, CDR2 YNNKEL, per germline (reference sequence). The J segment lost 3 bases and the V segment lost 4 bases, leaving 9 bases of the junction unmatched. The CDR3 loop reads CASSPPGQVFYEQYF. In DNA form, the CDR3 reads TGTGCCAGCAGCCCCCCCGGACAGGTGTTCTACGAGCAGTACTTC.

The V call is TRBV10-2, the J call TRBJ2-2, with 9 bases lining up with TRBD1. CDR3 length equals 15 residues. CDR1 WSHSY and CDR2 SAAADI come from the germline V gene. The V segment lost 2 bases and the J segment 7 bases; nucleotides outside the gene matches: 5. The CDR3 region is CASSEGQGKIGELFF. The CDR3 region has the DNA TGCGCCAGCAGTGAGGGACAGGGGAAGATCGGGGAGCTGTTTTTT.

This clone occurred once. The chain is built from TRBV28 and TRBJ1-4; D perhaps matches TRBD1 (5 bases). V lost 6 bases and J 6 bases, leaving 11 bases between the germline ends. Germline V CDR1 and CDR2: MDHEN, SYDVKM. CDR3 length: 13 amino acids. The CDR3 loop is CASSEGVYEKLFF. The CDR3 DNA follows: TGTGCCAGCAGCGAAGGGGTCTATGAAAAACTGTTTTTT. The complete variable domain, with remaining parts taken from reference TRBV28 and TRBJ1-4, reads DVKVTQSSRYLVKRTGEKVFLECVQDMDHENMFWYRQDPGLGLRLIYFSYDVKMKEKGDIPEGYSVSREKKERFSLILESASTNQTSMYLCASSEGVYEKLFFGSGTQLSVL.

This clone was seen only once. The chain recombines TRBV5-8 with TRBJ2-2, with 11 positions matching TRBD2. Germline CDR1 SGHTS, CDR2 YDEGEE. With 2 bases clipped from V and 0 bases from J, the junction kept 3 bases outside the gene matches. This CDR3 has 17 amino acids. The chain's CDR3 is CASSFTSGGTNTGELFF. CDR3 sequence (DNA): TGTGCCAGCAGCTTTACTAGCGGGGGAACGAACACCGGGGAGCTGTTTTTT.

The V and J genes are TRBV18 and TRBJ2-1; D is unresolved. Germline values: CDR1 KGHSH, CDR2 LQKENI. V lost 5 bases, J lost 3 bases, and 8 bases lay in between. The CDR3 totals 13 residues. The CDR3 region is CASSSDIYNEQFF. CDR3 in DNA: TGTGCCAGCTCATCCGACATCTACAATGAGCAGTTCTTC.

This clone was seen more than once but under ten times. The chain combines TRBV21-1 with TRBJ1-3. TRBV21-1 is deemed a pseudogene. This CDR3 comprises 16 residues. CDR3 in amino acids: CASSKCGSFSGNTIYF. The CDR3 bases are TGTGCCAGCAGCAAATGCGGCAGCTTCTCTGGAAACACCATATATTTT.

The chain has TRBV29-1 and TRBJ2-3; the match to TRBD1 covers 11 bases. Looked up from germline, CDR1 is SQVTM and CDR2 is ANQGSEA. V shed 4 bases, J shed 6 bases, and the junction held 9 bases outside the gene matches. The CDR3 contains 15 residues. The CDR3 region has the DNA TGCAGCGTTGTACCTCGGACAGGGGGCCGGGATACGCAGTATTTT. Translation gives CSVVPRTGGRDTQYF.

The rearrangement links TRBV7-9 to TRBJ2-3; TRBD2 matches at 7 bases. Per germline, CDR1 SEHNR and CDR2 FQNEAQ (reference sequence). V was clipped by 2 bases and J by 6 bases; unmatched bases: 8. The CDR3 covers 15 residues. The CDR3 coding sequence is TGTGCCAGCAGCTTAATTGCTAGCGGCATGGATACGCAGTATTTT. Protein: CASSLIASGMDTQYF.

V and J are TRBV6-5 and TRBJ1-2, with 7 bases aligning to TRBD1. The CDR3 has 15 residues. After removal of 0 bases from V and 7 bases from J, the junction contained 8 bases not matched to a gene. Per the germline V gene, CDR1 is MNHEY and CDR2 is SVGAGI. CDR3 protein: CASSYSTRAGGGYTF. DNA of the CDR3: TGTGCCAGCAGTTACTCGACTCGGGCAGGGGGTGGCTACACCTTC.

This clone was detected only a few times. The chain employs TRBV2 and TRBJ1-5; maybe TRBD1 (5 bases). CDR1 SNHLY and CDR2 FYNNEI come from the germline V gene. The CDR3 is 15 amino acids. V lost 0 bases and J lost 6, with 12 bases in between. The CDR3 DNA sequence: TGTGCCAGCAGTGAAGCGCGGACATTCAGTCAGCCCCAGCATTTT. Protein: CASSEARTFSQPQHF.

The gene calls are TRBV18 and TRBJ1-2; TRBD1 agrees at 9 bases. V trimming: 5 bases; J trimming: 0 bases; junction bases outside the gene matches: 1. CDR3 length: 14 amino acids. Per germline, CDR1 KGHSH and CDR2 LQKENI. CDR3 bases: TGTGCCAGCTCATGGGACAGGGCTAACTATGGCTACACCTTC. Translating it yields CASSWDRANYGYTF.

The gene calls are TRBV7-2 and TRBJ1-5; 9 nucleotides agree with TRBD1. CDR1 is SGHTA, CDR2 FQGNSA, per germline. V dropped 5 bases and J dropped 4; count of bases not matched to a gene: 0. The length of the CDR3 is 13 residues. CDR3 region: CASSGQGNQPQHF. CDR3 coding DNA: TGTGCCAGCAGCGGACAGGGGAATCAGCCCCAGCATTTT.

The chain couples TRBV11-2 to TRBJ1-4; perhaps TRBD1 as D (6 bases). The CDR3 covers 17 residues. Trimming shortened V by 5 bases and J by 4 bases, and 20 bases separated the two germline ends. Germline lookup yields CDR1 SGHAT and CDR2 FQNNGV. In DNA form, the CDR3 reads TGTGCCAGCAGCCCCTATAGCCAGGGACACAGTAATGAAAAACTGTTTTTT. It specifies CASSPYSQGHSNEKLFF.

The chain couples TRBV12-3 or TRBV12-4 to TRBJ1-2; D is ambiguous. Trimming shortened V by 6 bases and J by 14 bases, and 22 bases separated the two germline ends. The CDR3 has 13 residues. The CDR3 loop reads CASSVAGGPWRTF. The DNA for the CDR3 is TGTGCCAGCAGCGTCGCGGGAGGGCCATGGAGGACCTTC.

The chain has TRBV6-1 and TRBJ1-3; possible D gene TRBD1, 5 bases. V gave up 2 bases and J gave up 4 bases, with 15 bases separating them. Germline V gene lookup returns CDR1 MNHNS and CDR2 SASEGT. CDR3 length: 16 amino acids. The CDR3 DNA reads TGTGCCAGCAGTGAATGGGGGTCCGCGGGGGGAAACACCATATATTTT. Translating gives CASSEWGSAGGNTIYF.

The V gene is TRBV6-5, the J gene TRBJ2-7; possible D gene TRBD1, 6 bases. The CDR3 contains 14 residues. CDR1 is MNHEY and CDR2 is SVGAGI in the germline V gene. Deletions cut 6 bases from V and 3 bases from J, with 15 bases between. The CDR3 DNA is TGTGCCAGCAGCAAACCAGGGGTGCTCTACGAGCAGTACTTC. Amino acids: CASSKPGVLYEQYF.